Presented here are 29 T cell receptor beta chains from one specimen sequenced in a study of STAT5B mutations in CD4+ large granular lymphocyte leukemia. Produced via immunoSEQ multiplex PCR; TCRdb's table is partial and in-frame only. Here the sample spans about 37,000 clones, nearly 90% being singletons. Input material: CD4+ T cells from blood buffy coats. Receptor source: a human donor in good health.

This chain joins TRBV29-1 and TRBJ2-7; D call uncertain. V was cut by 4 bases and J by 6 bases, with 13 bases left in between. Germline V CDR1 and CDR2: SQVTM, ANQGSEA. This CDR3 comprises 12 residues. The DNA for the CDR3 is TGCAGCGTTGGGTATCGAATATCCGAGCAGTACTTC. It is translated as CSVGYRISEQYF.

The CDR3 is CASSLGGSGSTDTQYF. DNA for the CDR3: TGTGCCAGCAGCTTAGGCGGAAGCGGAAGCACAGATACGCAGTATTTT. This chain links TRBV7-6 with TRBJ2-3; perhaps TRBD2 as D (5 bases). V was trimmed by 1 base and J by 0 bases, leaving 11 bases between them. This CDR3 spans 16 amino acids. Germline V gene sequence: CDR1 SGHVS, CDR2 FNYEAQ.

This rearrangement joins TRBV5-1 to TRBJ2-5; possibly TRBD2 for D (6 bases). The CDR3 is made up of 14 amino acids. Germline V gives CDR1 SGHRS, CDR2 YFSETQ. V gave up 0 bases and J gave up 7 bases, with 13 bases separating them. CDR3 nucleotide sequence: TGCGCCAGCAGCTTGGCCGAGGGGAGGATGACCCAGTACTTC. Protein: CASSLAEGRMTQYF.

The V call is TRBV5-6, the J call TRBJ2-2, with D perhaps TRBD1 (6 bases). The CDR3 spans 14 residues. The V end lost 2 bases, the J end lost 4 bases, and 9 bases lay between the germline ends. Germline loops: CDR1 SGHDT, CDR2 YYEEEE. DNA for the CDR3: TGTGCCAGCAGCTTACAGGGTGGCACCGGGGAGCTGTTTTTT. Protein product: CASSLQGGTGELFF.

The V gene is TRBV20-1, the J gene TRBJ2-2; no reliable D call. The CDR3 contains 11 residues. Germline V CDR1 and CDR2: DFQATT, SNEGSKA (reference sequence). Trimming cost V 5 bases and J 2 bases, with 3 bases left between them. The CDR3, as DNA: TGCAGTGCTGCTAACACCGGGGAGCTGTTTTTT. It codes for CSAANTGELFF.

V usage is TRBV5-1 and J usage is TRBJ2-3, with 11 bases that match TRBD2. The CDR3 sequence is 14 residues long. Germline V lookup: CDR1 SGHRS, CDR2 YFSETQ. After removal of 8 bases from V and 3 bases from J, the junction contained 5 bases not matched to a gene. This CDR3 is CASATSGRTDTQYF. In nucleotides, the CDR3 is TGCGCCAGTGCAACTAGCGGGAGAACAGATACGCAGTATTTT.

This chain connects TRBV27 to TRBJ1-3, with D unclear. Germline-derived CDR1 and CDR2 are MNHEY and SMNVEV (reference sequence). The V end lost 2 bases, the J end lost 3 bases, and 11 bases lay between the germline ends. There are 15 residues in the CDR3. The CDR3 bases are TGTGCCAGCAGTTTAAGGCCAGGACGTGGAAACACCATATATTTT. As protein: CASSLRPGRGNTIYF.

V gene TRBV7-8 combines with J gene TRBJ2-1; 12 bases match TRBD1. Germline CDR1 reads SGHVS; CDR2 reads FQNEAQ. After removal of 5 bases from V and 6 bases from J, the junction contained 5 bases not matched to a gene. The CDR3 is 15 residues long. The CDR3 nucleotides are TGTGCCAGCAGCGTCCGGGACAGGGGGCCCAATGAGCAGTTCTTC. Translated, it gives CASSVRDRGPNEQFF.

This rearrangement joins TRBV4-1 to TRBJ2-5, with 11 bases lining up with TRBD2. Germline V gene lookup returns CDR1 MGHRA and CDR2 YSYEKL. The CDR3 sequence is 16 residues long. J was trimmed by 2 bases and V by 2 bases; bases with no gene match: 4. Written as DNA, the CDR3 is TGCGCCAGCAGCCAACACTCTAGCGGGGGGCAAGAGACCCAGTACTTC. It translates to CASSQHSSGGQETQYF.

The chain employs TRBV2 and TRBJ1-5; D not certain. CDR3 length: 13 amino acids. The V end lost 4 bases, the J end lost 5 bases, and 9 bases lay between the germline ends. Per germline, CDR1 SNHLY and CDR2 FYNNEI. CDR3 in amino acids: CASSAVGDQPQHF. Written as DNA, the CDR3 is TGTGCCAGCAGTGCTGTGGGCGATCAGCCCCAGCATTTT.

V gene TRBV11-2 combines with J gene TRBJ2-4; a weak D match, TRBD1 (5 bases). The CDR3 covers 13 residues. The V end was cut by 5 bases, the J end by 5 bases, with 10 bases between. CDR1 SGHAT and CDR2 FQNNGV come from the germline V gene. The DNA for the CDR3 is TGTGCCAGCAGCCTCCCGACAGAAAACATTCAGTACTTC. Translated, it gives CASSLPTENIQYF.

V and J are TRBV20-1 and TRBJ2-7; 9 positions match TRBD2. Germline V gives CDR1 DFQATT, CDR2 SNEGSKA (reference sequence). Losses at the gene ends were 8 bases for V and 6 bases for J; bases not matched to a gene: 5. This CDR3 region has 11 residues. CDR3 nucleotides: TGCAGTCCGGCGGGAGGGCCCGAGCAGTACTTC. This sequence encodes CSPAGGPEQYF.

The V and J genes are TRBV11-2 and TRBJ2-1, with a tentative D call TRBD2 (6 bases). V was shortened by 5 bases and J by 4 bases, with 15 bases between the two germline ends. There are 15 residues in the CDR3. Per germline, CDR1 SGHAT and CDR2 FQNNGV. The CDR3, as DNA: TGTGCCAGCAGCCCCATGGAGGGGACGTACAATGAGCAGTTCTTC. Protein product: CASSPMEGTYNEQFF.

Here the CDR3 reads CASSASQETQYF. CDR3 in DNA: TGTGCCAGCAGTGCGAGTCAAGAGACCCAGTACTTC. The chain uses TRBV2 and TRBJ2-5; D remains unclear. In germline, CDR1 is SNHLY, CDR2 FYNNEI. V was cut by 4 bases and J by 2 bases, with 5 bases left in between. CDR3 length: 12 amino acids.

The CDR3 region is CASSPRTGTSGNTIYF. The CDR3 nucleotides are TGTGCCAGCAGCCCCCGGACAGGGACTAGTGGAAACACCATATATTTT. The gene calls are TRBV7-3 and TRBJ1-3; the match to TRBD1 covers 8 bases. Germline V gives CDR1 SGHTA, CDR2 FQGTGA. V lost 5 bases and J lost 3; bases outside the gene matches: 9. This CDR3 comprises 16 residues.

J is TRBJ2-3 and V is TRBV29-1, with D possibly matching TRBD2 (6 bases). The CDR3 runs to 13 residues. Germline loops: CDR1 SQVTM, CDR2 ANQGSEA. Trimming cost V 5 bases and J 7 bases, with 16 bases left between them. The CDR3 nucleotides read TGCAGCGTTCTCGCGACGTGGGACTATACGCAGTATTTT. This encodes CSVLATWDYTQYF.

J is TRBJ1-1 and V is TRBV5-1, with 7 bases aligning to TRBD1. Germline values: CDR1 SGHRS, CDR2 YFSETQ. With V trimmed by 0 bases and J by 5 bases, 10 bases remained unmatched. This CDR3 comprises 16 residues. As DNA, the CDR3 is TGCGCCAGCAGCTTGGCCTTGGGGCAGGGGGATACTGAAGCTTTCTTT. Its protein product is CASSLALGQGDTEAFF.

The chain uses TRBV5-1 and TRBJ2-1; possible D gene TRBD2, 6 bases. From germline, CDR1 is SGHRS and CDR2 YFSETQ. V was shortened by 1 base and J by 0 bases, with 8 bases between the two germline ends. CDR3 length equals 15 residues. CDR3 in DNA: TGCGCCAGCAGCTTGACTAGCAGCTCCTACAATGAGCAGTTCTTC. Protein product: CASSLTSSSYNEQFF. The whole variable domain, remainder taken from reference TRBV5-1 and TRBJ2-1, is KAGVTQTPRYLIKTRGQQVTLSCSPISGHRSVSWYQQTPGQGLQFLFEYFSETQRNKGNFPGRFSGRQFSNSRSEMNVSTLELGDSALYLCASSLTSSSYNEQFFGPGTRLTVL.

The CDR3: CASSLGGGAANTGELFF. For the CDR3, the DNA is TGTGCCAGCAGCTTAGGGGGAGGGGCAGCTAACACCGGGGAGCTGTTTTTT. The chain links TRBV7-9 to TRBJ2-2, with TRBD2 matching 7 bases. This CDR3 is built from 17 residues. V dropped 1 base and J dropped 2; count of bases not matched to a gene: 7. Germline-derived CDR1 and CDR2 are SEHNR and FQNEAQ (reference sequence).

This clone turned up a few times. One end of the junction fails to match germline, which may point to a read error. The gene calls are TRBV19 and TRBJ2-1, with a weak D call TRBD1 (6 bases). Germline V gene sequence: CDR1 LNHDA, CDR2 SQIVND (reference sequence). There are 16 residues in the CDR3. This CDR3 reads CASSIRGTQGYKEQFF. CDR3 DNA: TGTGCCAGTAGCATAAGGGGAACGCAGGGGTACAAGGAGCAGTTCTTC.

This chain joins TRBV7-2 and TRBJ2-1; possible D gene TRBD1, 5 bases. This CDR3 is 16 amino acids long. Germline-derived CDR1 and CDR2 are SGHTA and FQGNSA. V lost 1 base to trimming and J lost 5 bases, with 15 bases between them. The DNA of the CDR3 is TGTGCCAGCAGCTTAGGACGCAGGGCTATAGACAATGAGCAGTTCTTC. As protein: CASSLGRRAIDNEQFF.

The chain combines TRBV5-1 with TRBJ1-4; TRBD1 agrees at 11 bases. Trimming took 3 bases from V and 2 from J; bases not matched to a gene: 6. Germline V gene data show CDR1 as SGHRS and CDR2 as YFSETQ. CDR3 size: 17 residues. This CDR3 reads CASSSGQGVATNEKLFF. CDR3 nucleotide sequence: TGCGCCAGCAGCTCGGGACAGGGGGTGGCTACTAATGAAAAACTGTTTTTT.

V gene TRBV5-1 combines with J gene TRBJ2-7; TRBD1 is a possible D gene (5 bases). CDR1 is SGHRS and CDR2 is YFSETQ in the germline V gene. V lost 5 bases to trimming and J lost 2 bases, with 14 bases between them. CDR3 length: 14 amino acids. The CDR3 reads CASRLPEGAYEQYF. The CDR3 DNA reads TGCGCCAGCAGGCTTCCCGAAGGGGCCTACGAGCAGTACTTC.

The CDR3: CASSPGLADSYEQYF. As DNA, the CDR3 is TGTGCCAGCAGCCCGGGACTAGCGGACTCCTACGAGCAGTACTTC. The genes are TRBV9 and TRBJ2-5, with TRBD2 matching 11 bases. TRBJ2-7 explains the end of the DNA better; the J call may be wrong. The CDR3 has 15 residues. The germline V gene has CDR1 SGDLS and CDR2 YYNGEE.

This sequence joins TRBV19 and TRBJ2-2, with D unresolved. The V gene's germline CDR1 is LNHDA and CDR2 SQIVND (reference sequence). The CDR3 consists of 14 residues. Trimming shortened V by 2 bases and J by 4 bases, and 8 bases separated the two germline ends. The CDR3 reads CASSIRELTGELFF. CDR3 coding DNA: TGTGCCAGTAGTATAAGGGAACTCACCGGGGAGCTGTTTTTT.

The chain carries TRBV29-1 and TRBJ2-3; TRBD2 agrees at 7 bases. The V gene end was trimmed by 1 base and the J gene end by 6 bases; junction bases not matched to a gene: 10. Germline CDR1 and CDR2: SQVTM and ANQGSEA. The CDR3 runs to 15 residues. CDR3 DNA: TGCAGCGTTGAAGGCTGGGCCGGGGGGTCGGATACGCAGTATTTT. Translating gives CSVEGWAGGSDTQYF.

The chain carries TRBV6-1 and TRBJ2-1, with 7 nucleotides matching TRBD2. The CDR3 consists of 13 residues. Trimming cost V 6 bases and J 13 bases; bases outside gene matches: 12. Per the germline V gene, CDR1 is MNHNS and CDR2 is SASEGT. CDR3 coding DNA: TGTGCCAGCAGCGGGCTAGCGGCCAATCCCCAGTTCTTC. Its protein is CASSGLAANPQFF.

The gene calls are TRBV7-9 and TRBJ1-1; maybe TRBD1 (5 bases). Germline CDR1 and CDR2: SEHNR and FQNEAQ (reference sequence). V lost 7 bases, J lost 5 bases, and 14 bases lay in between. The CDR3 spans 13 residues. The CDR3: CASIYSGGTEAFF. In nucleotides, the CDR3 is TGTGCCAGCATTTACTCGGGGGGTACTGAAGCTTTCTTT. Variable domain in full (rest from reference TRBV7-9 and TRBJ1-1): DTGVSQNPRHKITKRGQNVTFRCDPISEHNRLYWYRQTLGQGPEFLTYFQNEAQLEKSRLLSDRFSAERPKGSFSTLEIQRTEQGDSAMYLCASIYSGGTEAFFGQGTRLTVV.

The V and J genes are TRBV29-1 and TRBJ2-3; 10 nucleotides agree with TRBD2. The V gene end was trimmed by 4 bases and the J gene end by 3 bases; junction bases not matched to a gene: 4. CDR1 and CDR2 (germline): SQVTM, ANQGSEA. There are 14 residues in the CDR3. The CDR3 nucleotides read TGCAGCGTTGCTAGCGGGAGTCGGACAGATACGCAGTATTTT. This sequence encodes CSVASGSRTDTQYF.